The present T cell receptor (beta chain) was sequenced within a study of shared clonotypes between healthy human individuals. The protocol was immunoSEQ multiplex PCR, while the TCRdb copy is restricted to in-frame clones and leaves out a portion. The sample consists of 650,000 to 750,000 clones, more than 70% of them appearing once. Per germline, CDR1 SGHVS and CDR2 FQNEAQ. This CDR3 contains 16 residues. V was clipped by 4 bases and J by 0 bases, with 16 bases between them. The receptor's source is a woman aged 25 to 45 in good health. The chain joins TRBV7-8 to TRBJ2-7; no reliable D call. Input material: memory CD4+ T cells sorted from blood. The sample's subset: CD45RA-negative fraction. The CDR3 DNA reads as TGTGCCAGCAGCTCCCCACAGAATATACGCTCCTACGAGCAGTACTTC. Translating gives CASSSPQNIRSYEQYF.